This section outlines one T cell receptor beta chain sequence together with its context. This record comes from a study of shared clonotypes between healthy human individuals. The assay was run at deep level. Spread over ten immunoSEQ deep assay plates, unsorted PBMC DNA underwent sequencing. Profiled with immunoSEQ multiplex PCR; TCRdb holds only in-frame clones, not every one. This sample has approximately 510,000 clones, with 70% to 80% found just once. The receptor was isolated from a middle-aged woman in good health. Some clones in this sample may be carry-over from other donors' samples. The sample comprised PBMCs.

This CDR3 reads CASSFGGANMNTEAFF. CDR3 DNA sequence: TGTGCCAGCAGCTTCGGAGGGGCCAATATGAACACTGAAGCTTTCTTT. This rearrangement joins TRBV7-2 to TRBJ1-1; TRBD1 is a possible D gene (5 bases). Germline V lookup: CDR1 SGHTA, CDR2 FQGNSA. The V and J ends lost 3 bases and 0 bases respectively, with 14 bases between them. This CDR3 has 16 residues. Supplemented by reference TRBV7-2 and TRBJ1-1, the full variable domain reads GAGVSQSPSNKVTEKGKDVELRCDPISGHTALYWYRQSLGQGLEFLIYFQGNSAPDKSGLPSDRFSAERTGGSVSTLTIQRTQQEDSAVYLCASSFGGANMNTEAFFGQGTRLTVV.